This T cell receptor (beta chain) was captured in a study of PD-1 blockade in classical Hodgkin lymphoma. Time point indicated: cycle 4 day 1 (C4D1), after 6 weeks of nivolumab. No patient escaped relapse after autologous stem cell transplantation, and brentuximab vedotin exposure varied. Here immunoSEQ multiplex PCR was the method, and the copy in TCRdb shows in-frame clones only, minus some. The sample lists tens of thousands of clones; roughly 80% were seen once. Germline values: CDR1 SGHDN, CDR2 FVKESK. The ends were cut back, 1 base at V and 3 bases at J, with 2 bases in the middle. This CDR3 is built from 12 residues.

The specimen was peripheral blood mononuclear cells (PBMCs), collected before the fourth cycle of nivolumab. V gene TRBV14 combines with J gene TRBJ2-3; the D is unclear. This TCR came from a human donor with classical Hodgkin lymphoma. For the CDR3, the DNA is TGTGCCAGCAGCCAAGTAACAGATACGCAGTATTTT. This translates into CASSQVTDTQYF.